Presented here are 10 T cell receptor beta chains from one specimen sequenced in a study of cytomegalovirus exposure and HLA in healthy donors. Use of 60 Vbeta and 13 Jbeta primers characterized the PCR. Some clones are missing from TCRdb's copy, which holds only in-frame ones; the method was immunoSEQ multiplex PCR. The table includes about 160,000 clones, under 80% detected once. The sequenced sample consisted of PBMCs. These receptors came from a woman aged 25 to 39 in good health and CMV-seronegative.

This chain links TRBV6-6 with TRBJ1-5; no reliable D call. V shed 6 bases and J shed 8 bases, with 11 bases lying between them. This CDR3 is 12 amino acids long. Germline CDR1 reads MNHNY; CDR2 reads SVGAGI (reference sequence). CDR3 DNA sequence: TGTGCCAGCAGCCGCGATCGGGAGCCCCAGCATTTT. Its translation is CASSRDREPQHF.

This clone was observed a handful of times. This chain uses TRBV28 with TRBJ1-1; the D gene is possibly TRBD1 (5 bases). With 5 bases removed from V and 0 bases from J, the gap between germline ends came to 19 bases. The CDR3 has 17 residues. The germline gives CDR1 MDHEN, CDR2 SYDVKM. This chain's CDR3 is CASSPFPIGEVNTEAFF. The CDR3 bases are TGTGCCAGCAGTCCATTCCCAATAGGGGAGGTGAACACTGAAGCTTTCTTT.

The DNA of the CDR3 is TGTGCCAGCAGCTTAAATCATCCCGGGAATTCACCCCTCCACTTT. Protein product: CASSLNHPGNSPLHF. J is TRBJ1-6 and V is TRBV7-3; D remains ambiguous. CDR1 SGHTA and CDR2 FQGTGA come from the germline V gene. The CDR3 has 15 amino acids. With 1 base removed from V and 7 bases from J, the gap between germline ends came to 11 bases.

The chain is built from TRBV9 and TRBJ1-3; weak D call: TRBD1 (6 bases). Trimming took 0 bases from V and 3 from J, leaving 10 bases between them. Germline lookup yields CDR1 SGDLS and CDR2 YYNGEE. This CDR3 region has 15 residues. The CDR3 coding sequence is TGTGCCAGCAGCGTAGACCCAGGGGTTGGAAACACCATATATTTT. Its translation: CASSVDPGVGNTIYF.

This clone has just a few counts. The rearrangement links TRBV10-3 to TRBJ2-2; D might be TRBD2 (6 bases). This CDR3 spans 18 amino acids. CDR1 and CDR2 from the germline V gene are ENHRY and SYGVKD. V lost 3 bases, J lost 6 bases, and 23 bases lay in between. The CDR3 reads CAISDPDVGGSPAGELFF. The CDR3 nucleotides are TGTGCCATCAGTGACCCAGACGTTGGGGGGTCCCCGGCCGGGGAGCTGTTTTTT.

A few counts support this clone. The chain has TRBV28 and TRBJ1-5; D is ambiguous. The CDR3 has 15 residues. Germline V gene data show CDR1 as MDHEN and CDR2 as SYDVKM. V lost 4 bases to trimming and J lost 6 bases, with 16 bases between them. The CDR3 bases are TGTGCCAGCAGTTACCCAAGCGGGATAGGTCAGCCCCAGCATTTT. This gives the protein CASSYPSGIGQPQHF.

V and J are TRBV6-5 and TRBJ1-1; D unresolved. V lost 0 bases and J lost 11, with 19 bases in between. Germline CDR1 is MNHEY and CDR2 is SVGAGI. This CDR3 has 15 residues. As DNA, the CDR3 is TGTGCCAGCAGTTACTCGAATGGAGCTAGCCGAGGGGCTTTCTTT. It specifies CASSYSNGASRGAFF.

The chain carries TRBV6-5 and TRBJ2-2; D possibly corresponds to TRBD1 (6 bases). Germline loops: CDR1 MNHEY, CDR2 SVGAGI. The V end lost 6 bases, the J end lost 4 bases, and 12 bases lay between the germline ends. The CDR3 sequence is 14 residues long. The CDR3 sequence: CASSPSRGTGELFF. For the CDR3, the DNA is TGTGCCAGCAGCCCCTCCAGGGGCACCGGGGAGCTGTTTTTT.

This chain connects TRBV6-5 to TRBJ1-5; tentatively, D is TRBD1 (6 bases). V lost 5 bases to trimming and J lost 3 bases, with 14 bases between them. The CDR3 runs to 15 residues. The V gene's germline CDR1 is MNHEY and CDR2 SVGAGI. CDR3 nucleotides: TGTGCCAGCAGTCGAGAATACAGGGCCAATCAGCCCCAGCATTTT. This sequence encodes CASSREYRANQPQHF.

This chain joins TRBV4-1 and TRBJ1-2, with unresolved D. Germline loops: CDR1 MGHRA, CDR2 YSYEKL. The CDR3 is made up of 17 amino acids. With 1 base removed from V and 3 bases from J, the gap between germline ends came to 18 bases. In nucleotides, the CDR3 is TGCGCCAGCAGCCAAGGCCGAGCTTATAGACGGGACTATGGCTACACCTTC. Encoded protein: CASSQGRAYRRDYGYTF.